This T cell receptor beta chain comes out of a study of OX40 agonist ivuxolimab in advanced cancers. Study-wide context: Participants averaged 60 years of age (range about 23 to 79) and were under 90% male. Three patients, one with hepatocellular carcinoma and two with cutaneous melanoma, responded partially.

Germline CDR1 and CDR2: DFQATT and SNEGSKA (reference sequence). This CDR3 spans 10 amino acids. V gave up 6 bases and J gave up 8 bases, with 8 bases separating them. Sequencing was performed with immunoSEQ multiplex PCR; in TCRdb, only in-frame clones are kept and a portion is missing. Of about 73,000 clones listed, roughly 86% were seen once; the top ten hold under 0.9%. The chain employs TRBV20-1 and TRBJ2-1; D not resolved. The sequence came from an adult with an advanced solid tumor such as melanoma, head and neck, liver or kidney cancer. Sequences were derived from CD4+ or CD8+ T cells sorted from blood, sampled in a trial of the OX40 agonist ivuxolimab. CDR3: CSAQGDEQFF. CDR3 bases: TGCAGTGCCCAAGGAGATGAGCAGTTCTTC.